What follows are 17 T cell receptor beta chains derived from one specimen sequenced in a study of OX40 agonist ivuxolimab in advanced cancers. TCRdb's table, derived via immunoSEQ multiplex PCR, lists solely in-frame clones and lacks some. Here the sample spans approximately 75,000 clones, 85% being singletons. Sample: CD4+ or CD8+ T cells sorted from blood, taken in a trial of the OX40 agonist ivuxolimab. The source of these receptors is an adult with an advanced solid tumor such as melanoma, head and neck, liver or kidney cancer.

V gene TRBV28 combines with J gene TRBJ2-4; D tentatively reads TRBD1 or TRBD2 (5 bases each). Trimming pared 4 bases from V and 0 bases from J, leaving 13 bases between. Germline values: CDR1 MDHEN, CDR2 SYDVKM. There are 16 residues in the CDR3. The CDR3 loop reads CASSSTGLLAKNIQYF. CDR3 sequence (DNA): TGTGCCAGCAGTTCCACGGGGCTCCTAGCCAAAAACATTCAGTACTTC. Full variable domain (missing parts from reference TRBV28 and TRBJ2-4): DVKVTQSSRYLVKRTGEKVFLECVQDMDHENMFWYRQDPGLGLRLIYFSYDVKMKEKGDIPEGYSVSREKKERFSLILESASTNQTSMYLCASSSTGLLAKNIQYFGAGTRLSVL.

This clone was seen just once. The chain couples TRBV5-1 to TRBJ2-2, with no clear D. V lost 1 base and J 0 bases, leaving 7 bases between the germline ends. Germline-derived CDR1 and CDR2 are SGHRS and YFSETQ. The CDR3 is made up of 15 amino acids. DNA for the CDR3: TGCGCCAGCAGCTTGTTCGGCTCGAACACCGGGGAGCTGTTTTTT. Residues: CASSLFGSNTGELFF.

The chain carries TRBV7-8 and TRBJ1-2; a possible D gene is TRBD1 (6 bases). V lost 0 bases and J lost 6, with 8 bases in between. Germline V gene sequence: CDR1 SGHVS, CDR2 FQNEAQ. CDR3 size: 13 residues. The CDR3 coding sequence is TGTGCCAGCAGCTTAGCTTCAGGGGATGGCTACACCTTC. Its protein is CASSLASGDGYTF.

This chain uses TRBV11-2 with TRBJ1-1; 8 bases are shared with TRBD1. The trim removed 4 bases at V and 2 bases at J, leaving 6 bases unmatched. CDR1 is SGHAT and CDR2 is FQNNGV in the germline V gene. CDR3 length equals 15 residues. CDR3: CASSWDRSSNTEAFF. For the CDR3, the DNA is TGTGCCAGCAGCTGGGACAGGTCGTCCAACACTGAAGCTTTCTTT.

This clone was detected only once. The chain has TRBV2 and TRBJ1-2, with D unclear. This CDR3 is 12 amino acids long. The ends were cut back, 10 bases at V and 0 bases at J, with 9 bases in the middle. Germline CDR1 SNHLY, CDR2 FYNNEI. CDR3: CANPQTNYGYTF. The CDR3 nucleotides are TGTGCCAACCCACAGACTAACTATGGCTACACCTTC.

The CDR3 here is CASGLLTGVGLFF. CDR3 sequence (DNA): TGTGCTAGTGGTTTGCTCACAGGGGTTGGGCTGTTTTTT. The chain combines TRBV12-5 with TRBJ2-2; 7 positions agree with TRBD1. J gave up 13 bases and V 2 bases, and 7 bases lay outside the gene matches. This CDR3 is built from 13 residues. Germline-derived CDR1 and CDR2 are LGHNT and FRNRAP.

The rearrangement links TRBV27 to TRBJ2-3; D is ambiguous. CDR3 length: 13 amino acids. V shed 7 bases and J shed 4 bases, with 12 bases lying between them. Germline V gene data show CDR1 as MNHEY and CDR2 as SMNVEV (reference sequence). The CDR3 spells CASKLLLADTQYF. The CDR3 bases are TGTGCCAGCAAACTTCTCCTCGCAGATACGCAGTATTTT.

The rearrangement uses TRBV14 and TRBJ2-5; 12 bases are a match to TRBD2. The CDR3 is made up of 15 amino acids. V shed 1 base and J 5 bases; nucleotides not matched to a gene: 2. Germline assignment: CDR1 SGHDN and CDR2 FVKESK. The CDR3 reads CASSQGLAGVETQYF. The CDR3 region has the DNA TGTGCCAGCAGCCAAGGACTAGCGGGGGTGGAGACCCAGTACTTC.

The CDR3 DNA reads as TGCAGCGGGCTTGGGGGATACAATGAGCAGTTCTTC. Translation gives CSGLGGYNEQFF. The chain combines TRBV29-1 with TRBJ2-1; D is possibly TRBD1 or TRBD2 (5 bases each). Germline V gene sequence: CDR1 SQVTM, CDR2 ANQGSEA. V was clipped by 7 bases and J by 4 bases, with 11 bases between them. CDR3 length: 12 residues.

J is TRBJ2-5 and V is TRBV29-1; 7 bases match TRBD2. Germline assignment: CDR1 SQVTM and CDR2 ANQGSEA. The CDR3 has 15 amino acids. The trim removed 1 base at V and 1 base at J, leaving 6 bases unmatched. CDR3 residues: CSVEVLIAGQETQYF. DNA of the CDR3: TGCAGCGTTGAAGTTCTGATAGCGGGCCAAGAGACCCAGTACTTC.

The chain links TRBV12-5 to TRBJ2-6; D ambiguous. CDR3 length: 14 residues. V lost 6 bases and J 3 bases, leaving 9 bases between the germline ends. Germline lookup yields CDR1 LGHNT and CDR2 FRNRAP. The CDR3: CASGPSGGANVLTF. The CDR3 DNA reads as TGTGCTAGTGGCCCGTCAGGTGGGGCCAACGTCCTGACTTTC.

This rearrangement joins TRBV5-1 to TRBJ1-1, with 8 bases that match TRBD1. Germline V lookup: CDR1 SGHRS, CDR2 YFSETQ. The junction had 6 bases not matched to a gene; V was cut back by 3 bases and J by 8 bases. There are 13 residues in the CDR3. In DNA, the CDR3 is TGCGCCAGCAGCTCTTACCCAGGGGGCGAAGCTTTCTTT. The encoded protein is CASSSYPGGEAFF.

With regard to this clone: In this CDR3 the conserved last residue, phenylalanine or tryptophan, is missing, so a read error is likely. The CDR3 spells CASTPWGQGGNTEAFS. In DNA form, the CDR3 reads TGCGCCAGCACCCCTTGGGGCCAGGGTGGAAACACTGAAGCTTTCTCT. This sequence joins TRBV5-1 and TRBJ1-1; TRBD1 is a possible D gene (5 bases). This CDR3 comprises 16 residues. The ends were cut back, 6 bases at V and 2 bases at J, with 20 bases in the middle. Germline assignment: CDR1 SGHRS and CDR2 YFSETQ.

The J gene is TRBJ1-4, the V gene TRBV29-1, with a weak D call TRBD1 (5 bases). Germline loops: CDR1 SQVTM, CDR2 ANQGSEA. The CDR3 totals 12 residues. Trimming removed 4 bases at V and 7 bases at J, with 10 bases between. The DNA for the CDR3 is TGCAGCGTTGTACAGGAGGGTGAAAAACTGTTTTTT. The encoded protein is CSVVQEGEKLFF.

This rearrangement joins TRBV6-5 to TRBJ1-2, with D maybe TRBD1 (6 bases). The CDR3 is 13 amino acids. The V and J ends lost 2 bases and 6 bases respectively, with 10 bases between them. Looked up from germline, CDR1 is MNHEY and CDR2 is SVGAGI. CDR3 protein: CASSYGDNHGYTF. The CDR3 nucleotides are TGTGCCAGCAGTTACGGGGACAATCATGGCTACACCTTC.

V gene TRBV2 combines with J gene TRBJ2-3, with unresolved D. Germline assignment: CDR1 SNHLY and CDR2 FYNNEI. The CDR3 runs 11 residues. V shed 9 bases and J shed 2 bases, with 6 bases lying between them. The CDR3 DNA reads as TGTGCCAGGAGTTACACAGATACGCAGTATTTT. Translation: CARSYTDTQYF. Full variable domain (rest looked up from reference TRBV2 and TRBJ2-3): EPEVTQTPSHQVTQMGQEVILRCVPISNHLYFYWYRQILGQKVEFLVSFYNNEISEKSEIFDDQFSVERPDGSNFTLKIRSTKLEDSAMYFCARSYTDTQYFGPGTRLTVL.

This clone was seen a single time. The rearrangement uses TRBV27 and TRBJ1-3; D is possibly TRBD1 (6 bases). The CDR3 is made up of 14 amino acids. The germline gives CDR1 MNHEY, CDR2 SMNVEV (reference sequence). The V gene lost 6 bases and the J gene lost 2 bases, with 11 bases spanning the gap. CDR3 amino acids: CASSVNRAGNTIYF. The CDR3 DNA reads as TGTGCCAGCAGCGTCAACAGGGCTGGAAACACCATATATTTT.